The clone carrying this T cell receptor beta chain was seen many times. The antigen is undetermined. This sample is part of a study of prognosis after radiotherapy for stage I lung cancer. The study amplified the TCR beta CDR3 region from genomic DNA. This amplification was carried out by two rounds of multiplex PCR. The authors ran first-round PCR with primers specific to each TRBV and TRBJ gene. TCRdb fed the multiplex PCR reads into MiXCR, producing one record per CDR3 protein. The sample holds some 30,000 distinct CDR3 sequences, roughly 52% seen once. For each of two time points, a roughly 6-milliliter draw of peripheral blood was taken. Whole-study findings and limits: A fall in unique TCR clone counts followed stereotactic body radiation therapy, with medians of about 10,000 versus 6,900. In the expanded TCR clones, tumor specificity was not determined.

Germline loops: CDR1 MNHEY, CDR2 SVGAGI. Deletions cut 4 bases from V and 1 base from J, with 4 bases between. This CDR3 is 12 amino acids long. This sequence was found in a donor of 50 years or more with non-small cell lung cancer. This rearrangement joins TRBV6-5 to TRBJ1-1, with D uncertain. Sequenced material: PBMCs, taken before or after stereotactic body radiation therapy (not recorded which). CDR3 in amino acids: CASSWGNTEAFF. As DNA, the CDR3 is TGTGCCAGCAGTTGGGGGAACACTGAAGCTTTCTTT.